A selection of T cell receptor beta chains follows, all from one sample in a study of T cells in Graves' hyperthyroidism and ophthalmopathy. MiXCR was run by TCRdb on the multiplex PCR reads, yielding one entry per CDR3 protein. The sample shows around 250,000 distinct CDR3 sequences, roughly 15% of them seen only once. The sequencing sample was made of blood. All receptors derive from a woman younger than 35 with Graves' ophthalmopathy. Each CDR3 is given with its conserved first and last residue. D genes are given only for firm matches. The size entry is marked missing in some rows and otherwise reads once, few, many or a size class.

CDR3 DNA | CDR3 protein | D gene | clone size | V gene | CDR3 length | J gene
TGTGCCAGCAGTTTGGTCTGGGGGGACTCGGTTGAAGCTTTCTTT | CASSLVWGDSVEAFF | . | many | TRBV27 | 15 | TRBJ1-1
TGTGCCAGCAGTCCAGTTTACAGGGCCTATGGCTACACCTTC | CASSPVYRAYGYTF | . | many | TRBV27 | 14 | TRBJ1-2
TGCAGTGCTAGAAAGACTAGCGGGAGGGGAAGGGAGACCCAGTACTTC | CSARKTSGRGRETQYF | TRBD2 | . | TRBV20-1 | 16 | TRBJ2-5
TGTGCCACCCGATTAGCTGCAACTAATGAAAAACTGTTTTTT | CATRLAATNEKLFF | . | few | TRBV6-1 | 14 | TRBJ1-4
TGCAGCCAATCCGACAGGGCCTACGAGCAGTACTTC | CSQSDRAYEQYF | TRBD1 | . | TRBV20-1 | 12 | TRBJ2-7
TGCAGTGCTAGAGACGGATACTCCTACGAGCAGTACTTC | CSARDGYSYEQYF | . | many | TRBV20-1 | 13 | TRBJ2-7
TGTGCCAGCATGGACGGCGGTAATTCACCCCTCCACTTT | CASMDGGNSPLHF | . | many | TRBV19 | 13 | TRBJ1-6
TGTGCCAGCAGTTTCCGGGACAGGGGGACTACCTCTGGAAACACCATATATTTT | CASSFRDRGTTSGNTIYF | TRBD1 | many | TRBV27 | 18 | TRBJ1-3
TGTGCCAGCAGTTTATTTGTCGGGGGCGCGGGAAACACCATATATTTT | CASSLFVGGAGNTIYF | . | many | TRBV28 | 16 | TRBJ1-3
TGCGCCAGCAGCCAGACAGGGGGTTTCAACACTGAAGCTTTCTTT | CASSQTGGFNTEAFF | TRBD1 | once | TRBV4-1 | 15 | TRBJ1-1
TGCGCCAGCTCTCCGGGGGCAGTGGGCTACAATGAGCAGTTCTTC | CASSPGAVGYNEQFF | . | many | TRBV5-1 | 15 | TRBJ2-1
TGCAGTGCTAGAGACCTCCCCGTTGATGGCTACACCTTC | CSARDLPVDGYTF | . | few | TRBV20-1 | 13 | TRBJ1-2
TGTGCTAGCAGCTTAACCACTAGCACAGATACGCAGTATTTT | CASSLTTSTDTQYF | . | many | TRBV7-7 | 14 | TRBJ2-3
TGCAGTGCTAGAGAATGGGGTGGTCAGCCCCAGCATTTT | CSAREWGGQPQHF | . | many | TRBV20-1 | 13 | TRBJ1-5
TGTGCCAGCAGCTTGGTTGAGGGCTATGGCTACACCTTC | CASSLVEGYGYTF | . | many | TRBV5-5 | 13 | TRBJ1-2
TGTGCCAGCTCACCAGAGGGGAGGAAAATTAATAATTCACCCCTCCACTTT | CASSPEGRKINNSPLHF | . | many | TRBV18 | 17 | TRBJ1-6
TGCGCCAGCAGCCAACCTCTAGCGGGGGGCTACGAGCAGTACTTC | CASSQPLAGGYEQYF | TRBD2 | . | TRBV4-1 | 15 | TRBJ2-7
TGCGCCAGCAGCTTGGGGGTGTCGGGATGGGATCAGCCCCAGCATTTT | CASSLGVSGWDQPQHF | . | many | TRBV5-1 | 16 | TRBJ1-5
TGTGCCAGCAGTTATAACCGGGACAGAGATGGCTACACCTTC | CASSYNRDRDGYTF | TRBD1 | many | TRBV6-1 | 14 | TRBJ1-2
TGCAGTGCAAGACAGGGGGAGACCCAGTACTTC | CSARQGETQYF | TRBD1 | many | TRBV20-1 | 11 | TRBJ2-5
TGTGCCAGTAGTACACCGGCAAAGGGGACCTATGGCTACACCTTC | CASSTPAKGTYGYTF | . | many | TRBV19 | 15 | TRBJ1-2
TGTGCCAGCTCCCGACAGGGCATTCAGGAGACCCAGTACTTC | CASSRQGIQETQYF | TRBD1 | . | TRBV18 | 14 | TRBJ2-5
TGCAGCGTGGAGACAGGGACAGATACGCAGTATTTT | CSVETGTDTQYF | TRBD1 | many | TRBV29-1 | 12 | TRBJ2-3
TGTGCCACCAGTTCCCCAGGATCGGGGGAGCAGTACTTC | CATSSPGSGEQYF | . | many | TRBV24-1 | 13 | TRBJ2-7
TGTGCCAGCAGCTTAATGGTGGGGGATTACAATGAGCAGTTCTTC | CASSLMVGDYNEQFF | . | many | TRBV7-3 | 15 | TRBJ2-1
TGCGCCAGCAGCCAAGAAGGGGTCTATGGCTACACCTTC | CASSQEGVYGYTF | . | many | TRBV4-3 | 13 | TRBJ1-2
TGTGCCAGCAGCCCACGCGGGACCGGGGGGGACGGCTACACCTTC | CASSPRGTGGDGYTF | . | many | TRBV11-2 | 15 | TRBJ1-2
TGTGCCAGCAGTTTCGGGCCTGAAGATACGCAGTATTTT | CASSFGPEDTQYF | . | many | TRBV12-3/TRBV12-4 | 13 | TRBJ2-3
TGTGCCAGCAGCTTATTGGGGGGGACGAACACTGAAGCTTTCTTT | CASSLLGGTNTEAFF | . | many | TRBV7-2 | 15 | TRBJ1-1
TGTGCCACCAGCAGAGCCAGGAACAATCAGCCCCAGCATTTT | CATSRARNNQPQHF | . | many | TRBV15 | 14 | TRBJ1-5
TGTGCCAGCAGCTTAGCTTCGGCTAGCGGGAGGGCCCGGGAGACCCAGTACTTC | CASSLASASGRARETQYF | TRBD2 | . | TRBV7-8 | 18 | TRBJ2-5
TGTGCCAGCAGCCCAGGGATAGCGGGAAGAGATACGCAGTATTTT | CASSPGIAGRDTQYF | TRBD2 | many | TRBV12-3/TRBV12-4 | 15 | TRBJ2-3
TGCAGCGTCTGTTTGATCGGGACTAGCGGGCTTCACAATGAGCAGTTCTTC | CSVCLIGTSGLHNEQFF | TRBD2 | few | TRBV29-1 | 17 | TRBJ2-1
TGTGCCAGCTCGGGACAGGGGAACCGTAATATTGCCGGGGAGCTGTTTTTT | CASSGQGNRNIAGELFF | TRBD1 | many | TRBV2 | 17 | TRBJ2-2
TGTGCCAGCAGTCCCAGGGGGGGGGGGCCGGGGGAGACCCAGTACTTC | CASSPRGGGPGETQYF | . | many | TRBV28 | 16 | TRBJ2-5
TGCAGTGCTAGAATAAGAGAGACCCAGTACTTC | CSARIRETQYF | . | many | TRBV20-1 | 11 | TRBJ2-5
TGTGCCAGCAGCCAAGAGACAGTAAACTCCTACGAGCAGTACTTC | CASSQETVNSYEQYF | . | many | TRBV3-1 | 15 | TRBJ2-7
TGTGCCAGCAAGAAGGTATCCTACAATGAGCAGTTCTTC | CASKKVSYNEQFF | . | many | TRBV6-1 | 13 | TRBJ2-1
TGTGCCAGCTCACCACGGGAGGGGGCGCATGGCTACACCTTC | CASSPREGAHGYTF | TRBD1 | many | TRBV18 | 14 | TRBJ1-2
TGTGCCAGCAGATCTACTAGCGGGGGATCCTACGAGCAGTACTTC | CASRSTSGGSYEQYF | TRBD2 | . | TRBV12-3/TRBV12-4 | 15 | TRBJ2-7
TGCAGTGCTTCCCCGGGACACGCGAACACCGGGGAGCTGTTTTTT | CSASPGHANTGELFF | . | many | TRBV20-1 | 15 | TRBJ2-2